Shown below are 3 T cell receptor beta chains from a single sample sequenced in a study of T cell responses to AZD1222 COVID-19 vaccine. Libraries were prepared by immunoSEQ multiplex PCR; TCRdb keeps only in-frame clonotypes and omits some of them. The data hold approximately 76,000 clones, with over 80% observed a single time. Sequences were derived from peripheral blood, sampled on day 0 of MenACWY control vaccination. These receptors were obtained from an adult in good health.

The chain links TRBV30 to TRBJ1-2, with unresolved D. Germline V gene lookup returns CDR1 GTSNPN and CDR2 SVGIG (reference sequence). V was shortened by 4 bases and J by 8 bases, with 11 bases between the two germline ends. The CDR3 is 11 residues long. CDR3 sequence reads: CAWNRVGGYTF. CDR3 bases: TGTGCCTGGAATCGTGTGGGAGGCTACACCTTC.

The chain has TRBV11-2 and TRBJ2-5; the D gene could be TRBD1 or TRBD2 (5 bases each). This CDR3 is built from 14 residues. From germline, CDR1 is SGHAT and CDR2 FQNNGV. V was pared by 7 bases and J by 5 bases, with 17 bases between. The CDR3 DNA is TGTGCCAGCAAGGGGAGCTGGTCCCCCGAGACCCAGTACTTC. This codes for CASKGSWSPETQYF. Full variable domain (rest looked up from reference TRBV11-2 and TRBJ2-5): EAGVAQSPRYKIIEKRQSVAFWCNPISGHATLYWYQQILGQGPKLLIQFQNNGVVDDSQLPKDRFSAERLKGVDSTLKIQPAKLEDSAVYLCASKGSWSPETQYFGPGTRLLVL.

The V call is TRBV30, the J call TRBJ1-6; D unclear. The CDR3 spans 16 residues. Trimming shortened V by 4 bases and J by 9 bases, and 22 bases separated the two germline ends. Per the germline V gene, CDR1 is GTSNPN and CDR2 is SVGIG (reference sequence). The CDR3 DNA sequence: TGTGCCTGGAAGTTCTGGTCGGATTCGGGAGGTTCACCCCTCCACTTT. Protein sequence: CAWKFWSDSGGSPLHF.